Listed below are T cell receptor beta chains from one sample, sequenced in a study of T cell repertoires in cytomegalovirus infection. TCRdb recomputed calls from the reads with MiXCR, one row per CDR3 protein. This table has about 340,000 distinct CDR3 sequences, 25% to 35% appearing once. Their antigens remain unidentified. The sequencing used cultured PBMCs, collected from culture after CMV antigen stimulation. The receptor source for this set is a human donor in good health (CMV status not recorded). Some clones in this sample may be carry-over from other donors' samples. CDR3s include the opening cysteine and the closing phenylalanine or tryptophan. D genes are given only for firm matches. The size entry is marked missing in some rows and otherwise reads once, few, many or a size class.

- TRBJ1-1 few TRBV7-9 CASSLTSSATEAFF TGTGCCAGCAGCTTAACCTCCTCGGCGACTGAAGCTTTCTTT
- TRBJ1-5 - TRBV4-1 CASSRTQGGQPQHF TGCGCCAGCAGTCGGACCCAAGGGGGACAGCCCCAGCATTTT
TRBD1 TRBJ2-5 few TRBV20-1 CSARETGQGVRETQYF TGCAGTGCTAGAGAGACAGGGCAAGGAGTTAGGGAGACCCAGTACTTC
- TRBJ1-4 - TRBV6-1 CASWRGSGANEKLFF TGTGCCAGCTGGAGGGGATCCGGAGCGAATGAAAAACTGTTTTTT
- TRBJ2-7 - TRBV3-1 CASSQGRGRYEQYF TGTGCCAGCAGCCAAGGCAGGGGTAGGTACGAGCAGTACTTC
- TRBJ1-1 few TRBV7-4 CASRALGPGTEAFF TGTGCCAGCAGAGCGTTGGGGCCTGGTACTGAAGCTTTCTTT
- TRBJ1-2 - TRBV3-1 CASSQGTAFLDGYTF TGTGCCAGCAGCCAAGGGACAGCCTTCCTAGATGGCTACACCTTC
TRBD1 TRBJ1-1 few TRBV12-3/TRBV12-4 CASSSGPGTGGRNTEAFF TGTGCCAGCAGTTCAGGCCCCGGGACAGGGGGCCGAAACACTGAAGCTTTCTTT
TRBD1 TRBJ1-1 few TRBV10-3 CAMRTGGGTEAFF TGTGCCATGAGGACAGGGGGGGGTACTGAAGCTTTCTTT
- TRBJ2-3 - TRBV20-1 CSARDSGGSTDTQYF TGCAGTGCTAGAGATTCCGGGGGATCCACAGATACGCAGTATTTT
- TRBJ1-2 - TRBV7-2 CASSEIGVGGYTF TGTGCCAGCAGCGAGATCGGGGTTGGTGGCTACACCTTC
- TRBJ2-1 - TRBV5-6 CASSPQDNEQFF TGTGCCAGCAGCCCGCAAGACAATGAGCAGTTCTTC
TRBD1 TRBJ1-6 - TRBV5-1 CASSLAGQLQNSPLHF TGCGCCAGCAGCTTGGCGGGACAGTTGCAGAATTCACCCCTCCACTTT
- TRBJ1-2 - TRBV6-5 CASSFGTPANGYTF TGTGCCAGCAGTTTCGGGACTCCCGCAAACGGCTACACCTTC
- TRBJ2-7 - TRBV24-1 CATSDRNRDGSYEQYF TGTGCCACCAGTGATCGGAACAGGGACGGCTCCTACGAGCAGTACTTC
- TRBJ2-4 many TRBV7-9 CASSLEGYRDIQYF TGTGCCAGCAGCTTAGAGGGGTATCGGGACATTCAGTACTTC
- TRBJ1-1 - TRBV6-8 CASSYLTENTEAFF TGTGCCAGCAGTTACCTTACAGAGAACACTGAAGCTTTCTTT
- TRBJ1-3 - TRBV7-9 CAGKGTDTIYF TGTGCCGGTAAGGGGACGGACACCATATATTTT
TRBD1 TRBJ2-7 few TRBV7-7 CASSSGQEPYEQYF TGTGCTAGCAGCTCGGGACAGGAACCCTACGAGCAGTACTTC
TRBD2 TRBJ2-7 - TRBV7-2 CASSLPTSGSSEQYF TGTGCCAGCAGCTTACCGACTAGCGGGAGTTCCGAGCAGTACTTC
TRBD2 TRBJ2-7 many TRBV6-2/TRBV6-3 CASSSRGSYEQYF TGTGCCAGCAGCTCCCGCGGGAGCTACGAGCAGTACTTC
- TRBJ1-1 once TRBV18 CANSPRMGLQTNTEAFF TGTGCCAACTCACCCAGAATGGGATTACAAACGAACACTGAAGCTTTCTTT
TRBD2 TRBJ2-7 many TRBV7-8 CASSLARGTSGNSYEQYF TGTGCCAGCAGCTTAGCGAGGGGAACTAGCGGGAACTCCTACGAGCAGTACTTC
- TRBJ1-1 few TRBV20-1 CSAIQGGTEAFF TGCAGTGCTATCCAGGGTGGCACTGAAGCTTTCTTT
TRBD2 TRBJ2-3 few TRBV5-1 CASRGVAGGLGTDTQYF TGCGCCAGCAGAGGAGTAGCGGGAGGTCTCGGCACAGATACGCAGTATTTT
TRBD2 TRBJ2-1 many TRBV7-2 CASSSYGGGANEQFF TGTGCCAGCAGCTCGTACGGCGGGGGTGCCAATGAGCAGTTCTTC
- TRBJ1-1 - TRBV20-1 CSAREGGRGAEAFF TGCAGTGCTAGAGAGGGGGGGCGGGGGGCTGAAGCTTTCTTT
- TRBJ2-7 few TRBV28 CASSPSDSSYEQYF TGTGCCAGCAGTCCCTCGGACAGTTCCTACGAGCAGTACTTC
TRBD2 TRBJ2-7 - TRBV19 CASSLSGIIGEQYF TGTGCCAGTAGTCTGAGCGGGATAATCGGCGAGCAGTACTTC
- TRBJ2-7 - TRBV28 CASNNNGPFEQYF TGTGCCAGCAATAACAATGGGCCTTTCGAGCAGTACTTC
- TRBJ1-5 once TRBV18 CASSPSLGDNQPQHF TGTGCCAGCTCACCTTCCCTTGGTGACAATCAGCCCCAGCATTTT
- TRBJ2-5 few TRBV11-2 CASSLEAGGAGAETQYF TGTGCCAGCAGCTTAGAGGCAGGGGGCGCGGGGGCCGAGACCCAGTACTTC
TRBD1 TRBJ1-4 many TRBV4-1 CASSRTGTGGRTATNEKLFF TGCGCCAGCAGCCGAACCGGGACAGGGGGGAGAACTGCAACTAATGAAAAACTGTTTTTT
TRBD2 TRBJ2-1 - TRBV4-2 CASSQAGTSGGRQFF TGTGCCAGCAGCCAAGCCGGGACTAGCGGGGGACGGCAGTTCTTC
TRBD1 TRBJ1-1 few TRBV12-3/TRBV12-4 CASRLQGVTEAFF TGTGCCAGCAGGCTTCAGGGGGTCACTGAAGCTTTCTTT